These T cell receptor beta chains were read from a single sample in a study of blood T cell repertoires in COVID-19. The assay was immunoSEQ multiplex PCR, and TCRdb's table has in-frame clones only and misses some. The sample consists of approximately 190,000 clones, 75% to 85% of them appearing once. What was sequenced was peripheral blood. These receptors came from a man aged 55 to 70 with acute or convalescent COVID-19. The CDR3 runs from the conserved cysteine through the conserved F or W. A D gene is named only where the DNA matches it firmly. Size tells how often a clone was seen (once, few, many) or the class of an expanded clone, and some rows leave it out.

v_call	d_call	j_call	clone_size	cdr3_aa	cdr3_nt
TRBV5-1	.	TRBJ1-3	.	CASSIQGSGNTIYF	TGCGCCAGCAGCATCCAGGGCTCTGGAAACACCATATATTTT
TRBV6-5	TRBD1	TRBJ2-7	.	CASASTGQGNEQYF	TGTGCCAGCGCGAGTACGGGACAGGGGAACGAGCAGTACTTC
TRBV3-1/TRBV3-2	TRBD2	TRBJ2-4	.	CASSPAGGPGNIQYF	TGTGCCAGCAGCCCAGCGGGGGGGCCTGGAAACATTCAGTACTTC
TRBV2	.	TRBJ1-2	once	CASSEARGIYGYTF	TGTGCCAGCAGTGAAGCGCGAGGGATCTATGGCTACACCTTC
TRBV3-1/TRBV3-2	.	TRBJ2-1	.	CASSPTTNEQFF	TGTGCCAGCAGCCCTACCACCAATGAGCAGTTCTTC
TRBV7-9	TRBD2	TRBJ2-1	.	CASSLPMGREDEQFF	TGTGCCAGCAGCCTACCGATGGGGAGGGAGGATGAGCAGTTCTTC
TRBV7-2	TRBD2	TRBJ2-1	.	CASSRGGLRLSYNEQFF	TGTGCCAGCAGCCGGGGGGGACTTCGTTTGTCCTACAATGAGCAGTTCTTC
TRBV19	TRBD1	TRBJ1-6	.	CASSDRQGLRNSPLHF	TGTGCCAGTAGTGACCGACAGGGACTGAGGAATTCACCCCTCCACTTT
TRBV15	.	TRBJ2-6	.	CATSIQQGQRYYSGANVLTF	TGTGCCACCAGCATCCAGCAAGGACAGCGATACTACTCTGGGGCCAACGTCCTGACTTTC
TRBV4-2	TRBD2	TRBJ2-1	.	CASSQEASGAYNEQFF	TGTGCCAGCAGCCAAGAGGCTAGCGGGGCCTACAATGAGCAGTTCTTC
TRBV7-3	.	TRBJ2-1	.	CASSSLGTIGYEQFF	TGTGCCAGCAGTTCGTTAGGGACAATAGGATATGAGCAGTTCTTC